The clone carrying this T cell receptor beta chain was observed at least ten times. The data were taken from a study of prognosis after radiotherapy for stage I lung cancer. This CDR3 is 16 amino acids long. CDR1 is SGHRS, CDR2 YFSETQ, per germline. Trimming at V came to 0 bases and at J to 5 bases, leaving 3 bases not matched to a gene. Genomic DNA served as the source from which two-round multiplex PCR generated TCR beta CDR3 amplicons. The first PCR round targeted every TRBV and TRBJ gene with specific primers. TCRdb ran MiXCR on the multiplex PCR reads and lists one entry per CDR3 protein. The table lists some 27,000 distinct CDR3 sequences, around 41% of them singletons.

The rearrangement links TRBV5-1 to TRBJ2-7; TRBD2 agrees at 15 bases. Sequenced here: PBMCs, sampled before or after stereotactic body radiation therapy (not recorded which). This TCR derives from a donor aged 50 or older with non-small cell lung cancer. CDR3 sequence (DNA): TGCGCCAGCAGCTTGGAGGGACTAGCGGGGGGACACGAGCAGTACTTC. Its protein product is CASSLEGLAGGHEQYF. Based on the CDR3 plus reference TRBV5-1 and TRBJ2-7, the full variable domain is KAGVTQTPRYLIKTRGQQVTLSCSPISGHRSVSWYQQTPGQGLQFLFEYFSETQRNKGNFPGRFSGRQFSNSRSEMNVSTLELGDSALYLCASSLEGLAGGHEQYFGPGTRLTVT.